This TCR beta chain was sequenced during a study of T cell responses to AZD1222 COVID-19 vaccine. TCRdb's table, derived via immunoSEQ multiplex PCR, lists solely in-frame clones and lacks some. The repertoire consists of roughly 120,000 clones, with around 85% occurring once and the leading ten covering approximately 4.4%. Concerning this clone itself: As yet, its antigen is unknown.

Study results and caveats: Spike-wide coverage was observed for vaccine-associated CD4 TCRs, with dominant responses at 160-218 and 743-854. Spike-specific TCR repertoires showed rising breadth and depth after two AZD1222 doses. Repertoire collection took place solely once the T cell response had peaked.

The receptor comes from an adult who received the AZD1222 COVID-19 vaccine. The source was peripheral blood, collected 28 days after the second AZD1222 dose.

The CDR3 nucleotides read TGTGCCACCGGCAGGGTCGAAGTCAATGAGCAGTTCTTC. This codes for CATGRVEVNEQFF. This chain joins TRBV24-1 and TRBJ2-1; the D gene is possibly TRBD1 (5 bases). The CDR3 length is 13 residues. Trimming removed 9 bases from V and 6 bases from J, with 14 bases in between. Germline CDR1 and CDR2: KGHDR and SFDVKD.